This record concerns one TCR beta chain sequence. What it binds is not known. V lost 0 bases and J lost 0, with 11 bases in between. Germline V CDR1 and CDR2: SGHRS, YFSETQ. There are 16 residues in the CDR3. The record originates from a study of OX40 agonist ivuxolimab in advanced cancers. As for the study in general: Patients in dose escalation had liver, melanoma, kidney or head and neck cancers. Study-level results: Specificity for antigen went undetermined in the expanded peripheral T cells. CD8+ T cells averaged more expanded clones than CD4+.

Assay used: immunoSEQ multiplex PCR; TCRdb lists only in-frame clones, some missing. This table holds about 82,000 clones, less than 90% found once. The investigators sampled blood at baseline, at cycle 4 day 1, and at cycle 7 day 1. The input for sequencing was CD4+ or CD8+ T cells sorted from blood, taken in a trial of the OX40 agonist ivuxolimab. This TCR came from an adult with an advanced solid tumor such as melanoma, head and neck, liver or kidney cancer. The J gene is TRBJ2-3, the V gene TRBV5-1, with a weak D call TRBD2 (6 bases). For the CDR3, the DNA is TGCGCCAGCAGCTTGGGTCTAGCGACCAGCACAGATACGCAGTATTTT. It codes for CASSLGLATSTDTQYF.